This is a list of T cell receptor beta chains from one sample in a study of T cell responses to AZD1222 COVID-19 vaccine. Assay used: immunoSEQ multiplex PCR; TCRdb lists only in-frame clones, some missing. The top ten clones hold roughly 4.7% of a sample with just under 80,000 clones, roughly 90% of them seen once. The sample consisted of peripheral blood, taken 28 days after the second AZD1222 dose. The receptors were sampled from an adult who received the AZD1222 COVID-19 vaccine. The CDR3 runs from the conserved cysteine through the conserved F or W. A D gene is named only where the DNA matches it firmly. The size of a clone is reported for some rows only, either as once, few or many, or as a class for expanded clones.

V	J	size	D	DNA	CDR3
TRBV29-1	TRBJ1-2	-	-	TGCAGCGGTGGCGAGGATGGCTACACCTTC	CSGGEDGYTF
TRBV29-1	TRBJ2-7	once	-	TGCAGCGCCACCTTAGCGGATCGCGTACCCTACGAGCAGTACTTC	CSATLADRVPYEQYF
TRBV19	TRBJ1-3	-	-	TGTGCCAGTAGTAGGGATAGGGAGTCTGGAAACACCATATATTTT	CASSRDRESGNTIYF
TRBV5-1	TRBJ1-2	-	TRBD1	TGCGCCAGCAGCTTGGCCGAGTCCAGGGGGTTATATGGCTACACCTTC	CASSLAESRGLYGYTF
TRBV19	TRBJ2-1	once	-	TGTGCCAGTAGTATTATGGCGGGCTTGACCTACAATGAGCAGTTCTTC	CASSIMAGLTYNEQFF
TRBV11-2	TRBJ1-1	-	-	TGTGCTAGTCAGAGGGACACTGAAGCTTTCTTT	CASQRDTEAFF
TRBV12-2	TRBJ1-4	-	-	TGTGCAAGTCGCTTGGGACAGGCGAATGAAAAACTGTTTTTT	CASRLGQANEKLFF
TRBV7-3	TRBJ2-2	-	-	TGTGCCAGCAGCTCCACAGGGAGAGGAAGGGGCACCGGGGAGCTGTTTTTT	CASSSTGRGRGTGELFF
TRBV4-1	TRBJ2-1	-	TRBD2	TGCGCCAGCAGCCAAGACGTTCAAGGACTAGCGGCCTTAGTGCAGTTCTTC	CASSQDVQGLAALVQFF
TRBV7-2	TRBJ2-7	-	TRBD2	TGTGCCAGCAGCTCCACGACTAGCGGATTCTACGAGCAGTACTTC	CASSSTTSGFYEQYF
TRBV6-2/TRBV6-3	TRBJ1-1	-	-	TGTGCCAGCAGTTACTATCGGACAGAAGCTTTCTTT	CASSYYRTEAFF
TRBV10-3	TRBJ1-3	-	-	TGTGCCATCAGTAAAGGTCTCGGTTCCTTCGCTGGAAACACCATATATTTT	CAISKGLGSFAGNTIYF
TRBV5-1	TRBJ2-1	-	-	TGCGCCAGCGTGCGGGACTCGTTTTACAATGAGCAGTTCTTC	CASVRDSFYNEQFF
TRBV7-5	TRBJ1-4	few	-	TGTGTCAGAAGCTCCTCGCCCGCAACTAATGAAAAACTGTTTTTT	CVRSSSPATNEKLFF
TRBV7-4	TRBJ2-1	-	TRBD2	TGTGCCAGCAGCTTAGATGGCGGGAGAAGGGCCAATGAGCAGTTCTTC	CASSLDGGRRANEQFF
TRBV30	TRBJ2-2	-	TRBD1	TGTGCCTGGACCGGACAGGGGGGAGGTGGCGGGGAGCTGTTTTTT	CAWTGQGGGGGELFF
TRBV30	TRBJ1-2	few	-	TGTGCCTGGAGTGTAGGGACCGAGTACACCTTC	CAWSVGTEYTF